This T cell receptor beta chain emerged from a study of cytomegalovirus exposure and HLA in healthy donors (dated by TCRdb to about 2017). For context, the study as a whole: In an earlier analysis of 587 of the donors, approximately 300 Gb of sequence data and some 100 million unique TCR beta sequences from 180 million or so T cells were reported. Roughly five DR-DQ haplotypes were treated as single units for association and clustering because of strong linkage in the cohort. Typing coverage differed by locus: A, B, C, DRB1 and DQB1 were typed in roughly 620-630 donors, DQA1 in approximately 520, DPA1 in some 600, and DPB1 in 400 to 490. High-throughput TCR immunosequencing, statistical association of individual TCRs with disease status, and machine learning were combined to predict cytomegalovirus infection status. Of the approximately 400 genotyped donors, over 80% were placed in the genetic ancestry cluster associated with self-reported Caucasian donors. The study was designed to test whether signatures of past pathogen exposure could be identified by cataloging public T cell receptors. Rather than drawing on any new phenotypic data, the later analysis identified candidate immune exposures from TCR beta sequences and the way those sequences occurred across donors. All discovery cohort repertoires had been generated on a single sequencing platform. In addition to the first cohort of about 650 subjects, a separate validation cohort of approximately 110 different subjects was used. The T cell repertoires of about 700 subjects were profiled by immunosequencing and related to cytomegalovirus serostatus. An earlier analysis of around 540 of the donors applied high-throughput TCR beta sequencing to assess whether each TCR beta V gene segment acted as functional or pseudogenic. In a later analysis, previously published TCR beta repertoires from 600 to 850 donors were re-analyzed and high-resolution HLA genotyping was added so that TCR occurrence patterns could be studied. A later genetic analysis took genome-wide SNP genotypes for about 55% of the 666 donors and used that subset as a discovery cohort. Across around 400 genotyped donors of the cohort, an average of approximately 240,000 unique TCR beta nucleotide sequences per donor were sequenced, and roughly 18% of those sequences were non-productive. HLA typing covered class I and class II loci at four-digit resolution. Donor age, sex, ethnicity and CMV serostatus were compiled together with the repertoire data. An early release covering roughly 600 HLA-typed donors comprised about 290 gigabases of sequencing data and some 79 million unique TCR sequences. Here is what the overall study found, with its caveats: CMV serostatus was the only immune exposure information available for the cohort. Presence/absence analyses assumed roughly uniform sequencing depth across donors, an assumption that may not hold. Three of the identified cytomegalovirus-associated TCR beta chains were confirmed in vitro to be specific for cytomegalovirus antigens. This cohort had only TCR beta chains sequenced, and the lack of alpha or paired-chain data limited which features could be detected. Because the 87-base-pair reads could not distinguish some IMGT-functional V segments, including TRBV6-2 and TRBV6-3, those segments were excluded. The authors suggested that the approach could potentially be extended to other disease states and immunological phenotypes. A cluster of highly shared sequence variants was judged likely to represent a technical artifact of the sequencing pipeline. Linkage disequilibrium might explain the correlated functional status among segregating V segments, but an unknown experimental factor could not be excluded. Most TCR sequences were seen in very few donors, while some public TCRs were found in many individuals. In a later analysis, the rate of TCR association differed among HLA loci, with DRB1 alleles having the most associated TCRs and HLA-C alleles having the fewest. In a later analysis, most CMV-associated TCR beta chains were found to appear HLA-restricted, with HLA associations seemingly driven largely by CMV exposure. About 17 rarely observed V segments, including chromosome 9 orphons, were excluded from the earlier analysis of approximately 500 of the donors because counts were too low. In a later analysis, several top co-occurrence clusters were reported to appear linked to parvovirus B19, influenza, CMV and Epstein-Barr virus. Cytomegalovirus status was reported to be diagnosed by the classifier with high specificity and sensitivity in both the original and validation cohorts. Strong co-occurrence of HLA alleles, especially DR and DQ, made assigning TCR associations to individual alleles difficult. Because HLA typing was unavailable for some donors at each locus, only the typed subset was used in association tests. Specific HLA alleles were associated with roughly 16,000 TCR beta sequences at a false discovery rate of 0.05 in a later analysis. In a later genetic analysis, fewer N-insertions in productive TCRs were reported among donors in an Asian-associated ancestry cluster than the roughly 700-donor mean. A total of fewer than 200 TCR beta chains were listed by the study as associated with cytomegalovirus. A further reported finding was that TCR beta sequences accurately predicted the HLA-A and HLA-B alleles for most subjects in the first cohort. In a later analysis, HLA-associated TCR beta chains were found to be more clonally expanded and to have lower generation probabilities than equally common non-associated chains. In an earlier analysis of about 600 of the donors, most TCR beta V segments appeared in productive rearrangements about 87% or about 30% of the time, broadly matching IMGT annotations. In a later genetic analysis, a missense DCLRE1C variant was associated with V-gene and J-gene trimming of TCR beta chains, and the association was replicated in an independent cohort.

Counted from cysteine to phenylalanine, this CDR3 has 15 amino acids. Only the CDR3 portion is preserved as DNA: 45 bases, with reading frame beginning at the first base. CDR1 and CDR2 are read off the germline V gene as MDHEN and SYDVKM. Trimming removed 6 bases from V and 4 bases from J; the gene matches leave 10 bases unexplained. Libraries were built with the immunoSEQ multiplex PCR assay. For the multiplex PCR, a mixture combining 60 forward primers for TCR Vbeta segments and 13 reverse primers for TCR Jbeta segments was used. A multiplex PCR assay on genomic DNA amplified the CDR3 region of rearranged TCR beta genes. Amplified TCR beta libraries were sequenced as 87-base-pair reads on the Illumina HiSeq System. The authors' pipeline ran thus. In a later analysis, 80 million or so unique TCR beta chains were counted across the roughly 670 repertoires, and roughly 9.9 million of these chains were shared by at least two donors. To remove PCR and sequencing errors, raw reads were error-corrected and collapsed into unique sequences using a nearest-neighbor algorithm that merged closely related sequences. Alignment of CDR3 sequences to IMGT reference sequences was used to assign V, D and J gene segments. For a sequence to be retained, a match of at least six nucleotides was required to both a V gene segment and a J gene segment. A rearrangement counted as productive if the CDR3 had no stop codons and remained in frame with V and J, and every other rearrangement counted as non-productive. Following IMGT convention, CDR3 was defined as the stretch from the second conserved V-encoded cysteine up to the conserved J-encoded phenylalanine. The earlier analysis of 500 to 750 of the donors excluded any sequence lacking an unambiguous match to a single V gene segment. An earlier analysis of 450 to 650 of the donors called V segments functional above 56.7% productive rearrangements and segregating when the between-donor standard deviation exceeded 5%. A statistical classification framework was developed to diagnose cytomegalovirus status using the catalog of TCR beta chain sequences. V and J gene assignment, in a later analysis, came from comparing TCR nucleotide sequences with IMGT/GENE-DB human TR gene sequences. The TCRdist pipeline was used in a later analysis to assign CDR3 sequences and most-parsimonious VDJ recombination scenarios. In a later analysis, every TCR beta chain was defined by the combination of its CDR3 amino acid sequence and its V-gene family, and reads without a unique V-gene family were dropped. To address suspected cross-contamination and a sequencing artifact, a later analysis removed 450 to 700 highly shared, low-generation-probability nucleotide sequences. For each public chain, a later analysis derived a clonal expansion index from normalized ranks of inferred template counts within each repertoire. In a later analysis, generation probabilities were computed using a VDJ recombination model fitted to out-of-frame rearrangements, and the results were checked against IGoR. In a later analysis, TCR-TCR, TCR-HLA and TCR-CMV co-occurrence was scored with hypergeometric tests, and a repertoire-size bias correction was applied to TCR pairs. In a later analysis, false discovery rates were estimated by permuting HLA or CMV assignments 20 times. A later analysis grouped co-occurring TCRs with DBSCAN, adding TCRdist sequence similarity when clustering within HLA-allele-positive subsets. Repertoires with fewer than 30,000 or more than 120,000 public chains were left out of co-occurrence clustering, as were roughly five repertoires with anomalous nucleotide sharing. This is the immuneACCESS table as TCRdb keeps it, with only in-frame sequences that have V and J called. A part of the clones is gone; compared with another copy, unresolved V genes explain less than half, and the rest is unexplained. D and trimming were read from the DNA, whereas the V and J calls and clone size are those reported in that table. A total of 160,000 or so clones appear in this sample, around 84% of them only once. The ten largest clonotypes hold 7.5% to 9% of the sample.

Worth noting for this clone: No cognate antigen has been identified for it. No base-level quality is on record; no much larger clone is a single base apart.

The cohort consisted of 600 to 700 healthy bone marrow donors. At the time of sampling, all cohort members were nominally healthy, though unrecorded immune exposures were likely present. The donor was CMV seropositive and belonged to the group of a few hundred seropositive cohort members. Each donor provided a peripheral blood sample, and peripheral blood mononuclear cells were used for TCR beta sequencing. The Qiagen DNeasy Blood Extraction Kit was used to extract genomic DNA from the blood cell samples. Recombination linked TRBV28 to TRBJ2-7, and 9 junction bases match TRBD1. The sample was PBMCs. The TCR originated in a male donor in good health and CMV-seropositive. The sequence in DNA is TGTGCCAGCAGCGACCCCGGGACAGGGAGGTACGAGCAGTACTTC. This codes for CASSDPGTGRYEQYF.